This TCR beta chain was captured in a study of cytomegalovirus exposure and HLA in healthy donors. Primers: 60 Vbeta forward and 13 Jbeta reverse. Sequencing was performed with immunoSEQ multiplex PCR; in TCRdb, only in-frame clones are kept and a portion is missing. The sample includes 100,000 or so clones, more than 60% seen only once; the top ten take over 7%. On this clone: The junction does not match germline at one end; this may be a read error.

Germline lookup yields CDR1 SEHNR and CDR2 FQNEAQ (reference sequence). The CDR3 has 17 residues. This chain links TRBV7-9 with TRBJ1-3; D is unresolved. The source is a woman in her thirties or forties in good health and CMV-seropositive. The sequencing sample was made of PBMCs. The CDR3 loop reads CSSSSRGGLGSGNTIYF. The CDR3 nucleotides read TGTTCCAGCAGCTCCCGAGGAGGGCTTGGCTCTGGAAACACCATATATTTT. The full variable domain, rest sourced from reference TRBV7-9 and TRBJ1-3, is DTGVSQNPRHKITKRGQNVTFRCDPISEHNRLYWYRQTLGQGPEFLTYFQNEAQLEKSRLLSDRFSAERPKGSFSTLEIQRTEQGDSAMYLCSSSSRGGLGSGNTIYFGEGSWLTVV.